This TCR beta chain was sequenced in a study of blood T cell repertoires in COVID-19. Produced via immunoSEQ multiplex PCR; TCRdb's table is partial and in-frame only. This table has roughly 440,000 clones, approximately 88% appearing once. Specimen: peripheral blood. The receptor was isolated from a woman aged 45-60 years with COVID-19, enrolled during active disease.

CDR3 coding DNA: TGTGCCAGCAGCCCGCGGAGCGGGGGGGCGCCCGGGGAGCTGTTTTTT. Translating gives CASSPRSGGAPGELFF. The V call is TRBV21-1, the J call TRBJ2-2; TRBD2 is the table's D call, not checked against the DNA. TRBV21-1 is tagged as a pseudogene. The CDR3 contains 16 residues.